This T cell receptor (beta chain) is from a study of T cell responses to AZD1222 COVID-19 vaccine. Study background: Whether given at about 4 or about 12 weeks, second doses were pooled.

Here immunoSEQ multiplex PCR was the method, and the copy in TCRdb shows in-frame clones only, minus some. This sample has approximately 150,000 clones, with 90% to 95% found just once. A remark on this clone: No antigen is known for it.

Study-wide results and caveats: Targeting of unmutated variant regions was reportedly seen in nearly half of spike-specific TCRs.

The CDR3 length is 17 residues. CDR1 and CDR2 (germline): MGHRA, YSYEKL. V trimming: 0 bases; J trimming: 2 bases; junction bases outside the gene matches: 4. The origin of this receptor is an adult in good health. The chain recombines TRBV4-1 with TRBJ2-6, with 7 bases aligning to TRBD2. Source: peripheral blood, taken on day 0 of AZD1222 vaccination. The CDR3 coding sequence is TGCGCCAGCAGCCAAGAAATGGGGGGGGCTGGGGCCAACGTCCTGACTTTC. Protein product: CASSQEMGGAGANVLTF.